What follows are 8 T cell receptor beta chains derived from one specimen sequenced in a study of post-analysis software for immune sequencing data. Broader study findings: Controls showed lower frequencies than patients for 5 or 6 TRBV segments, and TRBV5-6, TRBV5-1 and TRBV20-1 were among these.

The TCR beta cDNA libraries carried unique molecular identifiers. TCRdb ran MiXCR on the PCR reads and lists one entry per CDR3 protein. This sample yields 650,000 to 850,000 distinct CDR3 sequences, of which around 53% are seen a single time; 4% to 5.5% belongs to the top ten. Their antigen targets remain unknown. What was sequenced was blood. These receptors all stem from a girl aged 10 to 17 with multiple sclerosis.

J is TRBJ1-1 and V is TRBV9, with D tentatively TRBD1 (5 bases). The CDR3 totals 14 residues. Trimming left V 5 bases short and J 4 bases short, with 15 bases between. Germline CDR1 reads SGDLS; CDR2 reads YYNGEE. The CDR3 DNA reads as TGTGCCAGCAGGAAGACTCCCCAGGGCACTGAAGCTTTCTTT. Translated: CASRKTPQGTEAFF.

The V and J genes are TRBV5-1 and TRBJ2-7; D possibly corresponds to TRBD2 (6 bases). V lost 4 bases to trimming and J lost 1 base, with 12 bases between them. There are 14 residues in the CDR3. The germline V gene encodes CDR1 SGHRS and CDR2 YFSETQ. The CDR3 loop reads CASSGRGSSYEQYF. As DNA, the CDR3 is TGCGCCAGCAGCGGCCGGGGGTCATCCTACGAGCAGTACTTC.

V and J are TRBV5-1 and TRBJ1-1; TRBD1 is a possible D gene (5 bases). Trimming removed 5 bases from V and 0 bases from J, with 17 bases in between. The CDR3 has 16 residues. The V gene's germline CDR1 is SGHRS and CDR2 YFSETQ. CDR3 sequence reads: CASRGRTQLVNTEAFF. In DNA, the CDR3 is TGCGCCAGCAGGGGACGGACACAATTGGTGAACACTGAAGCTTTCTTT.

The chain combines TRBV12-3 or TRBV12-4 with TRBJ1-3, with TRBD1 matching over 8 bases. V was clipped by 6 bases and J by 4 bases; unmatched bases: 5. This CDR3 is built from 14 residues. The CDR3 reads CASSHTGGGNTIYF. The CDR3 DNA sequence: TGTGCCAGCAGCCATACAGGGGGAGGAAACACCATATATTTT.

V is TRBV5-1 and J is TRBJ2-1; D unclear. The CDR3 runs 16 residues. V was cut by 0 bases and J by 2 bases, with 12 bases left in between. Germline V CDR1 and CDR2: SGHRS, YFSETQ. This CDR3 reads CASSLALDLTYNEQFF. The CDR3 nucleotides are TGCGCCAGCAGCTTGGCCCTAGACCTGACCTACAATGAGCAGTTCTTC. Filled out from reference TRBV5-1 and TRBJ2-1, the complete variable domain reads KAGVTQTPRYLIKTRGQQVTLSCSPISGHRSVSWYQQTPGQGLQFLFEYFSETQRNKGNFPGRFSGRQFSNSRSEMNVSTLELGDSALYLCASSLALDLTYNEQFFGPGTRLTVL.

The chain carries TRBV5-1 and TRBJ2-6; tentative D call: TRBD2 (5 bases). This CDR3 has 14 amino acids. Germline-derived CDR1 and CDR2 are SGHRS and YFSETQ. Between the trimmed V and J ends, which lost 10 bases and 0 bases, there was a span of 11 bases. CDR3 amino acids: CAAEDGSGANVLTF. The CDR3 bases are TGCGCCGCGGAGGACGGCTCTGGGGCCAACGTCCTGACTTTC.

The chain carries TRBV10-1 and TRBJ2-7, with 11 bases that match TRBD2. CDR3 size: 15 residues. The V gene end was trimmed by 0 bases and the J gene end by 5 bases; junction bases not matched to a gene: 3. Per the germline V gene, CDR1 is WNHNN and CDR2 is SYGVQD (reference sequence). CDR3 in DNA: TGCGCCAGCAGTGAGTCCACTAGCGGGAGCCACGAGCAGTACTTC. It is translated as CASSESTSGSHEQYF.

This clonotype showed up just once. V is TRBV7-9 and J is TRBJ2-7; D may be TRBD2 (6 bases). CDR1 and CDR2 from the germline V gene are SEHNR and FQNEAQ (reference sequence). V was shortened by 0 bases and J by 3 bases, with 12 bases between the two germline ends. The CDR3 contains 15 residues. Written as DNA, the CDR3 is TGTGCCAGCAGCTTAGCCGGGACTCGGGACTACGAGCAGTACTTC. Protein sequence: CASSLAGTRDYEQYF.